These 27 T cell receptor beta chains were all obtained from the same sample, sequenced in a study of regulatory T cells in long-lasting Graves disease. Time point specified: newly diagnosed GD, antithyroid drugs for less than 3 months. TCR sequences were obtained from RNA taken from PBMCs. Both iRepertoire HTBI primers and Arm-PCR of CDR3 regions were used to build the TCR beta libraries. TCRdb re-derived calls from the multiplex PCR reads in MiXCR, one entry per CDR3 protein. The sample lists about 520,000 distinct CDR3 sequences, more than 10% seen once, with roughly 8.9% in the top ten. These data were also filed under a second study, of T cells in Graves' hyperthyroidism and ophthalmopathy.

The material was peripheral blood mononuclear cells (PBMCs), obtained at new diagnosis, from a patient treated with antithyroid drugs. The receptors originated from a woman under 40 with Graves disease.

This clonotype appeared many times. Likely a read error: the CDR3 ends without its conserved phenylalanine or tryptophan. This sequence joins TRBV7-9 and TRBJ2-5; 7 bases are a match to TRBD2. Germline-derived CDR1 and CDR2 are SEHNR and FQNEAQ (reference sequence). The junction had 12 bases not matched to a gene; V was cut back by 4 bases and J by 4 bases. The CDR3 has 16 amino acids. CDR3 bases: TGTGCCAGCAGCTCCCCGCCCCGGGAGGTGGGAGAGACCCAGTACTCC. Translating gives CASSSPPREVGETQYS.

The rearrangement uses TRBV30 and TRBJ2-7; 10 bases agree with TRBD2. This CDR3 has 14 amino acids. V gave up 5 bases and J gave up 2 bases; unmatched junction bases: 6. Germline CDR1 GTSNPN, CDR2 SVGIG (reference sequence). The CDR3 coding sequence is TGTGCCTGGCACCAACTAGCGGGACCCTACGAGCAGTACTTC. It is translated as CAWHQLAGPYEQYF. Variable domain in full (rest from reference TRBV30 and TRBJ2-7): SQTIHQWPATLVQPVGSPLSLECTVEGTSNPNLYWYRQAAGRGLQLLFYSVGIGQISSEVPQNLSASRPQDRQFILSSKKLLLSDSGFYLCAWHQLAGPYEQYFGPGTRLTVT.

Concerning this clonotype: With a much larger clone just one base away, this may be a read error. CDR3 DNA: TGTGCCAGCAGCCAAACAGCAAACACTGGAGCTTTCTTT. Amino acid sequence: CASSQTANTGAFF. V gene TRBV11-1 combines with J gene TRBJ1-1; D not certain. CDR1 and CDR2 from the germline V gene are SGHAT and FQDESV (reference sequence). The CDR3 loop spans 13 amino acids.

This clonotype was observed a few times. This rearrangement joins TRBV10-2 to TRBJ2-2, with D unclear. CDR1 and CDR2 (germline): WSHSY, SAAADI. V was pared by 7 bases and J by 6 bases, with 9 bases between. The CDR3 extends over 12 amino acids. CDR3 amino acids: CASTVGSGELFF. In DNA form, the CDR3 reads TGCGCCAGCACGGTCGGATCCGGGGAGCTGTTTTTT.

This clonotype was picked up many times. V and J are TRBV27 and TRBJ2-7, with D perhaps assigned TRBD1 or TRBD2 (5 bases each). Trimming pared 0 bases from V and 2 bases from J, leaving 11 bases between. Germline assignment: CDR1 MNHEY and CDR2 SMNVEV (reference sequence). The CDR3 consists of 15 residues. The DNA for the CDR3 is TGTGCCAGCAGTTTATCGTTGGGGGTTGCCTACGAGCAGTACTTC. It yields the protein CASSLSLGVAYEQYF.

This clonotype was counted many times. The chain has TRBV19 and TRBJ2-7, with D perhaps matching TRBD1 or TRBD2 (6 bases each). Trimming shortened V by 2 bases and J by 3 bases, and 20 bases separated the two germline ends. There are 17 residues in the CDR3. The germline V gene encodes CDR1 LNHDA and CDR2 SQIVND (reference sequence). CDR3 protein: CASSIYGGRGQLYEQYF. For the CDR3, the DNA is TGTGCCAGTAGTATATACGGGGGCCGGGGGCAACTCTACGAGCAGTACTTC.

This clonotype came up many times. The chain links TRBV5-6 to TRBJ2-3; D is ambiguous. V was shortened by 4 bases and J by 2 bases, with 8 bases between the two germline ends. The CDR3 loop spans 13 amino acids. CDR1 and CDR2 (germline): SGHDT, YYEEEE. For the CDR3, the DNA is TGTGCCAGCAGCCAGACTCCCACAGATACGCAGTATTTT. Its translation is CASSQTPTDTQYF.

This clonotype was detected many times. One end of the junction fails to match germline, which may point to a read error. The CDR3 coding sequence is TGTGCCAGCCTATCTGCGGGTAGCGGATCGTTGGGGTGGAACTTC. Amino acids: CASLSAGSGSLGWNF. This chain connects TRBV6-1 to TRBJ2-7; D possibly corresponds to TRBD2 (6 bases). The length of the CDR3 is 15 residues. CDR1 is MNHNS, CDR2 SASEGT, per germline.

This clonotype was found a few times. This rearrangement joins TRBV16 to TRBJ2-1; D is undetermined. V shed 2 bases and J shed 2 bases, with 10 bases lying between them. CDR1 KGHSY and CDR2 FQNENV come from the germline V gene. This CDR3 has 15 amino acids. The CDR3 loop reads CASSQKWGTYNEQFF. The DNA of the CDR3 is TGTGCCAGCAGCCAAAAGTGGGGTACCTACAATGAGCAGTTCTTC.

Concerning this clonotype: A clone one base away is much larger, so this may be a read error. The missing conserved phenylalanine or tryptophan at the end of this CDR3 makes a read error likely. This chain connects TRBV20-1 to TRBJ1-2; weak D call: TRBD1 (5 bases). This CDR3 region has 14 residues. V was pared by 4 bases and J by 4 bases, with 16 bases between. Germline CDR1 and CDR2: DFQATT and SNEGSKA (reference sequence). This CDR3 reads CSATTIGTTYGYTV. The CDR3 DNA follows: TGCAGTGCTACGACGATTGGGACGACCTATGGCTACACCGTC.

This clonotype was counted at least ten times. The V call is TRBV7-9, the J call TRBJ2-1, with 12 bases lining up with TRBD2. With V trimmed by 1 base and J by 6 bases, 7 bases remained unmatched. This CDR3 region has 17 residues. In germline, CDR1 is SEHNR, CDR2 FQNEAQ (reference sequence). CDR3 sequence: CASSLGASGRAFNEQFF. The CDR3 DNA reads TGTGCCAGCAGCTTAGGAGCTAGCGGGAGGGCCTTCAATGAGCAGTTCTTC.

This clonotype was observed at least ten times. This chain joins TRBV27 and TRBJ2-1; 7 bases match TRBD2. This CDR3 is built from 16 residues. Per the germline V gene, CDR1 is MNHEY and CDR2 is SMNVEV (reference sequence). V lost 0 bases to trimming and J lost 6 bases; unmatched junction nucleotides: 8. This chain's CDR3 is CASSLSRRGSINEQFF. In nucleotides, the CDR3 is TGTGCCAGCAGTTTATCTCGACGCGGGAGTATCAATGAGCAGTTCTTC.

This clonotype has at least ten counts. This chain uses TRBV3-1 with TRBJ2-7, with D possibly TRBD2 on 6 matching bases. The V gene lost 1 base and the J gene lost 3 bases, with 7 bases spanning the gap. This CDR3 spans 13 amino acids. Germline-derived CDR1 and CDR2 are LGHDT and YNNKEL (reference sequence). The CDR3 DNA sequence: TGTGCCAGCAGCCAAGGGGGAGGCTACGAGCAGTACTTC. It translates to CASSQGGGYEQYF.

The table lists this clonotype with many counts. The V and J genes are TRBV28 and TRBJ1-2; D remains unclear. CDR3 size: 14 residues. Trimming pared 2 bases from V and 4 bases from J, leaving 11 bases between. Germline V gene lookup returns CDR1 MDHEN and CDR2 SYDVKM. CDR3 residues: CASSLGQLGYGYTF. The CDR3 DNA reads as TGTGCCAGCAGTTTAGGCCAGCTTGGCTATGGCTACACCTTC.

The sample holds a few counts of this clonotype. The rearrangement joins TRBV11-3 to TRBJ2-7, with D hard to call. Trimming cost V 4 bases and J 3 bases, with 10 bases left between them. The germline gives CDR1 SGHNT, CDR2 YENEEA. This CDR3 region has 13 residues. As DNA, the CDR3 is TGTGCCAGCAGCTCAAGACTCGTCTACGAGCAGTACTTC. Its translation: CASSSRLVYEQYF.

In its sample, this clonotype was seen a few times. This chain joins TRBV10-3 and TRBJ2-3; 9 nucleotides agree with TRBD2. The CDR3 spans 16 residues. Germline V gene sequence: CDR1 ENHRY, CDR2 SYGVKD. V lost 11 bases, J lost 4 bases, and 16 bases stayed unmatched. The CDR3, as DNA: TGTGCCTCTCAGAGGGATAGCGGGAGTGGTCCAGATACGCAGTATTTT. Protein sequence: CASQRDSGSGPDTQYF.

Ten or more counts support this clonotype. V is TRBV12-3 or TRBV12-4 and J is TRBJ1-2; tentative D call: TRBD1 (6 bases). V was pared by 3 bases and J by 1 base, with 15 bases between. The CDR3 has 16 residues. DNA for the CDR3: TGTGCCAGCAGTTTCTTCCCCCGGGGGCTTAACTATGGCTACACCTTC. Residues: CASSFFPRGLNYGYTF.

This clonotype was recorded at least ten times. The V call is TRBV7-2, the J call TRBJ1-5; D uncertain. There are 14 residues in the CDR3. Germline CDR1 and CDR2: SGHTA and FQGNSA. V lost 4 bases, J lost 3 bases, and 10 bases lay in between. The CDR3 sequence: CASSSTGNNQPQHF. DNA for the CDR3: TGTGCCAGCAGCTCGACGGGAAACAATCAGCCCCAGCATTTT.

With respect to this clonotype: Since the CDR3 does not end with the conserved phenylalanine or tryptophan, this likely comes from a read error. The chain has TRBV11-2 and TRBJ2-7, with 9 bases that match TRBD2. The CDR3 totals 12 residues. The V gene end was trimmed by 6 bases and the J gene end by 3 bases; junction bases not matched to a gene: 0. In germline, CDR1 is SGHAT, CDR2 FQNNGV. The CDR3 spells CASRTSGYEQYL. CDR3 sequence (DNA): TGTGCCAGCAGGACTAGCGGCTACGAGCAGTACCTC.

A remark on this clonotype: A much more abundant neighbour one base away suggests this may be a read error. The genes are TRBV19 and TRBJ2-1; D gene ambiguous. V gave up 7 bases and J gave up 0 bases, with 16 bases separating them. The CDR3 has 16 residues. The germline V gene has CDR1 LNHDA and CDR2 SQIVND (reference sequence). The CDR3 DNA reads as TGTGCCAGTACTGGGCTGGCGACGAGCTCCTACAATGAGCAGTTCTTC. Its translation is CASTGLATSSYNEQFF. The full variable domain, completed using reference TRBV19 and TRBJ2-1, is DGGITQSPKYLFRKEGQNVTLSCEQNLNHDAMYWYRQDPGQGLRLIYYSQIVNDFQKGDIAEGYSVSREKKESFPLTVTSAQKNPTAFYLCASTGLATSSYNEQFFGPGTRLTVL.

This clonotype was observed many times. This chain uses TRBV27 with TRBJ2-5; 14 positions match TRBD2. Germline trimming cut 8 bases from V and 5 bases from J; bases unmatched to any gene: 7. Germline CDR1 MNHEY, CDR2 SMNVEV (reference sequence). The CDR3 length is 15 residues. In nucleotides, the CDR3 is TGTGCCAGCGGGACTAGCGGGAGAAGGAGGGAGACCCAGTACTTC. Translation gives CASGTSGRRRETQYF.

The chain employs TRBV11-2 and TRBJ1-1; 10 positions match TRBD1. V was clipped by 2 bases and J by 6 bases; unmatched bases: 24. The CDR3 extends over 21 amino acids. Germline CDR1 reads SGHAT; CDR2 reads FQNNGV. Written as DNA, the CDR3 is TGTGCCAGCAGCTTAAAAGGCATGCTGGTACCTCGGGACAGGGGTGGCCCTGAAGCTTTCTTT. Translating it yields CASSLKGMLVPRDRGGPEAFF.

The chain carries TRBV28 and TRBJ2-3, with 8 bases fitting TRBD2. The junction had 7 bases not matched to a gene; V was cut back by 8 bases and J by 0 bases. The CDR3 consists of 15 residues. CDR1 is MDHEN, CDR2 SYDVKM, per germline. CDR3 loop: CASASGSRSTDTQYF. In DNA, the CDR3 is TGTGCCAGCGCAAGCGGGAGCCGTAGCACAGATACGCAGTATTTT.

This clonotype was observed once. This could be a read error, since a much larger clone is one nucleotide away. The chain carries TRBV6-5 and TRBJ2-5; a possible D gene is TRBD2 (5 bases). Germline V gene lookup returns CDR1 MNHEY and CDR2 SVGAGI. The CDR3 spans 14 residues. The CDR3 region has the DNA TGTGCCAGCAGTTACCATGGACTCCAAGGGACCCAGTACTTC. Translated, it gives CASSYHGLQGTQYF.

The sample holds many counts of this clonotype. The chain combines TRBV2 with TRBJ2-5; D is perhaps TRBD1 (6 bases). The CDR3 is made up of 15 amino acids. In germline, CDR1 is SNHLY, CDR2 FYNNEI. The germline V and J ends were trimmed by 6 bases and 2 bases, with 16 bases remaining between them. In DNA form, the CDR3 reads TGTGCCAGCAGAGCCAAACAGGGATTTCAAGAGACCCAGTACTTC. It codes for CASRAKQGFQETQYF.

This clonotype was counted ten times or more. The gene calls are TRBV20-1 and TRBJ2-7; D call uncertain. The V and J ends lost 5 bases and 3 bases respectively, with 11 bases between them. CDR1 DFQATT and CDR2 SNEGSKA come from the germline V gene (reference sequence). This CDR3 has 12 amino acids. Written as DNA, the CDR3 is TGCAGTGCTCCGCCGGACGGCTACGAGCAGTACTTC. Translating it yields CSAPPDGYEQYF.

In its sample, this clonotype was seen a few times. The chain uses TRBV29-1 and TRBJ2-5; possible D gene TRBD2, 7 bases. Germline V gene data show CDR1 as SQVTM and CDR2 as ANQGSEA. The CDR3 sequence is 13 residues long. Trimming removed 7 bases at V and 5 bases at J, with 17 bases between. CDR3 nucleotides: TGCAGCGCGGGGGGCGGGACGAGGGAGACCCAGTACTTC. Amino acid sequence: CSAGGGTRETQYF.